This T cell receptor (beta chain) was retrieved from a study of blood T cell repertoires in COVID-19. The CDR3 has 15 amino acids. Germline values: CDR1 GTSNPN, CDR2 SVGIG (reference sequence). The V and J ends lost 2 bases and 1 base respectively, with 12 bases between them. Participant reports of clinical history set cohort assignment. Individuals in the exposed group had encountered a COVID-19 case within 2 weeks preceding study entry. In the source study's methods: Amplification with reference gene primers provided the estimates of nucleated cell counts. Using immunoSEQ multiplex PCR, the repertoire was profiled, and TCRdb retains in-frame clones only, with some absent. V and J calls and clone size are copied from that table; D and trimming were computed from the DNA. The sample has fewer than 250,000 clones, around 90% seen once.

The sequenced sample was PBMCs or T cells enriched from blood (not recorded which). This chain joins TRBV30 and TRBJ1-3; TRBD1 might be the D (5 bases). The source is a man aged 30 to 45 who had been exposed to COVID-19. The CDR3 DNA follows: TGTGCCTGGAGTATACGCAGGGATTCTGGAAACACCATATATTTT. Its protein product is CAWSIRRDSGNTIYF.